The 15 T cell receptor beta chains below come from one sample, sequenced in a study of lymphopenia after photon versus proton radiotherapy. Data came from immunoSEQ multiplex PCR; TCRdb stores just in-frame clones and leaves some out. The sample holds 22,000 or so clones, roughly four fifths seen once. Material: peripheral blood, obtained from a patient treated with photon-based radiotherapy. These receptor sequences come from a woman in her forties or fifties with pancreatic cancer.

V gene TRBV10-2 combines with J gene TRBJ2-7, with 7 positions matching TRBD2. The V and J ends lost 3 bases and 3 bases, in that order; junction bases with no gene match: 5. CDR3 length: 14 residues. CDR1 is WSHSY, CDR2 SAAADI, per germline. CDR3 region: CASSDAVAGYEQYF. The CDR3 bases are TGCGCCAGCAGTGATGCGGTAGCGGGCTACGAGCAGTACTTC.

This chain connects TRBV7-6 to TRBJ2-5, with D unresolved. The CDR3 contains 15 residues. Germline CDR1 and CDR2: SGHVS and FNYEAQ. Trimming shortened V by 3 bases and J by 1 base, and 12 bases separated the two germline ends. CDR3 coding DNA: TGTGCCAGCAGCTTCGCGCATGGTTCCCAAGAGACCCAGTACTTC. It translates to CASSFAHGSQETQYF.

This chain links TRBV5-1 with TRBJ2-1, with 7 bases aligning to TRBD2. The V and J ends lost 5 bases and 6 bases, in that order; junction bases with no gene match: 14. CDR3 length: 16 amino acids. The germline V gene encodes CDR1 SGHRS and CDR2 YFSETQ. In DNA, the CDR3 is TGCGCCAGCAGGATGGCGGGAGTAATTTTAGGCAATGAGCAGTTCTTC. This codes for CASRMAGVILGNEQFF.

About this clone itself: Just one base apart from a much larger clone, this may be a read error. This specimen includes other DNA sequences encoding the same CDR3. The chain recombines TRBV2 with TRBJ2-2, with 9 positions matching TRBD1. This CDR3 has 13 amino acids. The V segment lost 11 bases and the J segment 5 bases; nucleotides outside the gene matches: 6. Germline CDR1 and CDR2: SNHLY and FYNNEI. The CDR3 DNA reads TGTGCCGGGAGACAGGGGGGGACCGGGGAGCTGTTTTTT. This encodes CAGRQGGTGELFF.

This chain connects TRBV7-8 to TRBJ2-5, with 10 bases fitting TRBD2. Trimming cost V 5 bases and J 4 bases; bases outside gene matches: 13. CDR3 length: 17 amino acids. Germline loops: CDR1 SGHVS, CDR2 FQNEAQ. This CDR3 reads CASSPGRASGRRETQYF. CDR3 in DNA: TGTGCCAGCAGCCCCGGGCGGGCTAGCGGGAGAAGAGAGACCCAGTACTTC.

The V gene is TRBV5-6, the J gene TRBJ2-7; tentatively, D is TRBD1 or TRBD2 (5 bases each). The germline CDR1 and CDR2 sequences are SGHDT and YYEEEE. The germline V and J ends were trimmed by 0 bases and 7 bases, with 17 bases remaining between them. The CDR3 covers 15 residues. The CDR3 DNA reads as TGTGCCAGCAGCTTGGGGAACTGGGGGACGGAGGAGCAGTACTTC. This encodes CASSLGNWGTEEQYF.

This chain links TRBV7-2 with TRBJ2-5, with a possible D match to TRBD2 (6 bases). The CDR3 extends over 16 amino acids. Deletions cut 5 bases from V and 4 bases from J, with 20 bases between. CDR1 and CDR2 from the germline V gene are SGHTA and FQGNSA. For the CDR3, the DNA is TGTGCCAGCAGCGAAAGTGGGGGTTGGCGGGGAGAGACCCAGTACTTC. Translating it yields CASSESGGWRGETQYF.

This clone came up once. The genes are TRBV30 and TRBJ2-1; possible D gene TRBD2, 6 bases. V dropped 2 bases and J dropped 1 base, with 15 bases sitting between them. The CDR3 totals 16 residues. Germline assignment: CDR1 GTSNPN and CDR2 SVGIG (reference sequence). The CDR3, as DNA: TGTGCCTGGAGTTTTACGGGAGTTGGGTCCTACAATGAGCAGTTCTTC. Translation gives CAWSFTGVGSYNEQFF.

The chain couples TRBV28 to TRBJ2-7; 13 bases align to TRBD2. Trimming at V came to 4 bases and at J to 1 base, leaving 7 bases not matched to a gene. The CDR3 consists of 17 residues. Germline CDR1 is MDHEN and CDR2 is SYDVKM. The CDR3, as DNA: TGTGCCAGCAGTTCAACCAGACTAGCGGGAGGTTCCTACGAGCAGTACTTC. Its translation: CASSSTRLAGGSYEQYF.

The chain employs TRBV6-5 and TRBJ2-7; D is perhaps TRBD1 or TRBD2 (5 bases each). The germline V and J ends were trimmed by 8 bases and 1 base, with 9 bases remaining between them. This CDR3 region has 12 residues. In germline, CDR1 is MNHEY, CDR2 SVGAGI. CDR3: CASGAGSYEQYF. CDR3 in DNA: TGTGCCAGCGGGGCGGGTTCCTACGAGCAGTACTTC.

J is TRBJ1-3 and V is TRBV9; tentatively, D is TRBD1 (5 bases). The germline V gene encodes CDR1 SGDLS and CDR2 YYNGEE. This CDR3 comprises 14 residues. Trimming removed 3 bases at V and 0 bases at J, with 7 bases between. The chain's CDR3 is CASSAGTSGNTIYF. For the CDR3, the DNA is TGTGCCAGCAGCGCAGGGACCTCTGGAAACACCATATATTTT.

This sequence joins TRBV11-2 and TRBJ2-1, with 10 nucleotides matching TRBD2. CDR1 is SGHAT, CDR2 FQNNGV, per germline. The CDR3 extends over 16 amino acids. V shed 1 base and J 2 bases; nucleotides not matched to a gene: 2. CDR3 nucleotides: TGTGCCAGCAGCTTAGTAACTAGCGGGACCTACAATGAGCAGTTCTTC. It encodes CASSLVTSGTYNEQFF. The whole variable domain, filled in from reference TRBV11-2 and TRBJ2-1, reads EAGVAQSPRYKIIEKRQSVAFWCNPISGHATLYWYQQILGQGPKLLIQFQNNGVVDDSQLPKDRFSAERLKGVDSTLKIQPAKLEDSAVYLCASSLVTSGTYNEQFFGPGTRLTVL.

V usage is TRBV6-1 and J usage is TRBJ2-7, with TRBD1 matching 10 bases. V trimming: 7 bases; J trimming: 3 bases; junction bases outside the gene matches: 6. CDR1 and CDR2 (germline): MNHNS, SASEGT. CDR3 length: 14 residues. The CDR3 protein is CASKTGTGVYEQYF. In DNA form, the CDR3 reads TGTGCCAGCAAAACCGGGACAGGGGTCTACGAGCAGTACTTC.

The chain recombines TRBV19 with TRBJ1-1; a weak D match, TRBD1 (5 bases). V was cut by 6 bases and J by 3 bases, with 17 bases left in between. CDR1 LNHDA and CDR2 SQIVND come from the germline V gene (reference sequence). The CDR3 length is 15 residues. The CDR3 DNA sequence: TGTGCCAGTAGAAACCAGGGCAGGAAATACACTGAAGCTTTCTTT. It yields the protein CASRNQGRKYTEAFF. Variable domain in full (rest from reference TRBV19 and TRBJ1-1): DGGITQSPKYLFRKEGQNVTLSCEQNLNHDAMYWYRQDPGQGLRLIYYSQIVNDFQKGDIAEGYSVSREKKESFPLTVTSAQKNPTAFYLCASRNQGRKYTEAFFGQGTRLTVV.

The chain combines TRBV18 with TRBJ2-4; 8 bases line up with TRBD1. Trimming at V came to 4 bases and at J to 8 bases, leaving 10 bases not matched to a gene. The CDR3 runs to 15 residues. Germline values: CDR1 KGHSH, CDR2 LQKENI. The CDR3 protein is CASSQDRGQGDIQYF. The CDR3 DNA reads as TGTGCCAGCTCACAAGACAGGGGCCAGGGGGACATTCAGTACTTC.